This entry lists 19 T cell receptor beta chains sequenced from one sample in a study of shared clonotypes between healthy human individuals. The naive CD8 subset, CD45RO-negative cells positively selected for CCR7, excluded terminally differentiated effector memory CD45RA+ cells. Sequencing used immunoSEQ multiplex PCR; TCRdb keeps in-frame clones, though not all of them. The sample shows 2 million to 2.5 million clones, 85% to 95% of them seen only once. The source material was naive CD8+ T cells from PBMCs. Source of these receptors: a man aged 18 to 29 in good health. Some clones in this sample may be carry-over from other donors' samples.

The CDR3 nucleotides read TGTGCCAGCAGCGTAAGCCGGGAGGAAAGGGTCTCTGGAAACACCATATATTTT. Amino acids: CASSVSREERVSGNTIYF. This rearrangement joins TRBV9 to TRBJ1-3, with D unclear. The ends were cut back, 1 base at V and 0 bases at J, with 17 bases in the middle. Germline CDR1 and CDR2: SGDLS and YYNGEE. The CDR3 is 18 residues long.

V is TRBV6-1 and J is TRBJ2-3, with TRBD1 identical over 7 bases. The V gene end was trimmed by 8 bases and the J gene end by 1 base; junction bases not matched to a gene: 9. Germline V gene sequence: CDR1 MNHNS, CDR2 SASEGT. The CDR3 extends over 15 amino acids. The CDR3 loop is CASGITGVRTDTQYF. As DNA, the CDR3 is TGTGCCAGCGGAATAACAGGGGTTCGCACAGATACGCAGTATTTT.

CDR3 DNA: TGTGCCAGCAGTGTGCCCCCAGACACCGGGGAGCTGTTTTTT. It yields the protein CASSVPPDTGELFF. The chain links TRBV2 to TRBJ2-2; D call uncertain. V gave up 4 bases and J gave up 3 bases, with 9 bases separating them. Germline values: CDR1 SNHLY, CDR2 FYNNEI. The CDR3 contains 14 residues.

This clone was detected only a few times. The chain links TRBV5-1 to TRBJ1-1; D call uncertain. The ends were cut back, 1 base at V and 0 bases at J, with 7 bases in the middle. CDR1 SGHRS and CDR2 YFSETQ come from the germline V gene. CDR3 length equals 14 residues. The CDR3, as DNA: TGCGCCAGCAGCTTGCTGAAATTGAACACTGAAGCTTTCTTT. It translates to CASSLLKLNTEAFF.

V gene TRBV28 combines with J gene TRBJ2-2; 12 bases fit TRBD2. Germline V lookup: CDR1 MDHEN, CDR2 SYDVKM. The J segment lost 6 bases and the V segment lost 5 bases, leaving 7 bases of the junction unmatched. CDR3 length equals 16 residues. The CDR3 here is CASSLAGGNTPGELFF. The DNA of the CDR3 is TGTGCCAGCAGTCTAGCGGGAGGGAACACTCCCGGGGAGCTGTTTTTT.

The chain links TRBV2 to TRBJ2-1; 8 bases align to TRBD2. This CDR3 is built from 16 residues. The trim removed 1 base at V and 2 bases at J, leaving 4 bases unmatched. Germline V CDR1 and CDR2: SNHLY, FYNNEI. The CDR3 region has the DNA TGTGCCAGCAGTGAAGTGGTCGGGAGGGCCTACAATGAGCAGTTCTTC. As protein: CASSEVVGRAYNEQFF.

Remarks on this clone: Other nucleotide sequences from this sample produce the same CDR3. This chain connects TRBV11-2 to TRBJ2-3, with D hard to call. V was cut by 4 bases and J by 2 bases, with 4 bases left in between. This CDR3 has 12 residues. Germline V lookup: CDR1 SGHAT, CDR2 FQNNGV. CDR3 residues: CASSSITDTQYF. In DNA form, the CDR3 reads TGTGCCAGCAGCTCCATCACAGATACGCAGTATTTT.

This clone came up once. The DNA of the CDR3 is TGTGCCAGCAGTCCGCCCCGGGGGCTAACTGAGCAGTTCTTC. It is translated as CASSPPRGLTEQFF. The chain carries TRBV27 and TRBJ2-1, with D possibly called TRBD1 or TRBD2 (6 bases each). The ends were cut back, 5 bases at V and 9 bases at J, with 17 bases in the middle. The CDR3 length is 14 residues. Germline V gene lookup returns CDR1 MNHEY and CDR2 SMNVEV (reference sequence).

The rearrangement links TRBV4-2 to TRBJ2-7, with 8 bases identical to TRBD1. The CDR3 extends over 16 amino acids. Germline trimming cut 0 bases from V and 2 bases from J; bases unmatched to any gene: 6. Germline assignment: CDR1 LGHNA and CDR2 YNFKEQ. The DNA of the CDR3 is TGTGCCAGCAGCCAAGAGTGGACAGGGTCCCCCTACGAGCAGTACTTC. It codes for CASSQEWTGSPYEQYF.

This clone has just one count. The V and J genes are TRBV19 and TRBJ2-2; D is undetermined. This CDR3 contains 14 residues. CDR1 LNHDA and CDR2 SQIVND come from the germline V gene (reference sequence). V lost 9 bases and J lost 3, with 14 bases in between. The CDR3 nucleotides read TGTGCCAGCCAAATCAGTGGGGACACCGGGGAGCTGTTTTTT. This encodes CASQISGDTGELFF. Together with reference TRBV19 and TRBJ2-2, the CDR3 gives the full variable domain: DGGITQSPKYLFRKEGQNVTLSCEQNLNHDAMYWYRQDPGQGLRLIYYSQIVNDFQKGDIAEGYSVSREKKESFPLTVTSAQKNPTAFYLCASQISGDTGELFFGEGSRLTVL.

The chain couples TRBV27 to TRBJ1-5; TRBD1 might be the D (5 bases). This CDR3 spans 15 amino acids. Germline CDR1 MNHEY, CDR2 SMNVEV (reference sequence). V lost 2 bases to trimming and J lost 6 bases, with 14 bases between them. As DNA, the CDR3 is TGTGCCAGCAGTTTACTCCCGGGGCCAGGTCAGCCCCAGCATTTT. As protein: CASSLLPGPGQPQHF.

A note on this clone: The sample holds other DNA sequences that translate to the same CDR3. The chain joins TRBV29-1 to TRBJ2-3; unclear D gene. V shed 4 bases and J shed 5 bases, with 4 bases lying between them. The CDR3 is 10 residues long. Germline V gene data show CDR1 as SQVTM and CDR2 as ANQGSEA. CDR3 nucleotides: TGCAGCGTTGTGGGAGATACGCAGTATTTT. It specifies CSVVGDTQYF.

DNA of the CDR3: TGTGCCAGCAGTTTAACAGGGGTCGACTACGAGCAGTACTTC. Translation gives CASSLTGVDYEQYF. This chain uses TRBV27 with TRBJ2-7; 7 bases agree with TRBD1. The CDR3 loop spans 14 amino acids. Trimming cost V 2 bases and J 3 bases; bases outside gene matches: 4. CDR1 and CDR2 from the germline V gene are MNHEY and SMNVEV (reference sequence).

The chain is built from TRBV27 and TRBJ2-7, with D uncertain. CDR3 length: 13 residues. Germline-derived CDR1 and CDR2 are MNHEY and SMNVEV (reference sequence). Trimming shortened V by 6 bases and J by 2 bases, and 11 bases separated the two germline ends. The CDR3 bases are TGTGCCAGCAGCCCTATCCCTCCCTACGAGCAGTACTTC. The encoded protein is CASSPIPPYEQYF.

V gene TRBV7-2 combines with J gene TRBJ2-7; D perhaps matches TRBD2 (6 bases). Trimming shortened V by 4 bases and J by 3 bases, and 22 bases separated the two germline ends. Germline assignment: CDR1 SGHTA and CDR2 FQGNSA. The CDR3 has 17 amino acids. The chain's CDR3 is CASSSRVSGNNHYEQYF. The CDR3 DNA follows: TGTGCCAGCAGCTCCCGGGTTAGCGGAAATAACCACTACGAGCAGTACTTC. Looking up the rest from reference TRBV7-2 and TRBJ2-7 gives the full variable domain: GAGVSQSPSNKVTEKGKDVELRCDPISGHTALYWYRQSLGQGLEFLIYFQGNSAPDKSGLPSDRFSAERTGGSVSTLTIQRTQQEDSAVYLCASSSRVSGNNHYEQYFGPGTRLTVT.

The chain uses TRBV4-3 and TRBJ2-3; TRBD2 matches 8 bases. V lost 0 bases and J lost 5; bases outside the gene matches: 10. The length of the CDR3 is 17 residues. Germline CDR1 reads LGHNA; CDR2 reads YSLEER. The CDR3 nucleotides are TGCGCCAGCAGCCAAGAACACGCGGGAGGCTGGGGAGATACGCAGTATTTT. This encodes CASSQEHAGGWGDTQYF.

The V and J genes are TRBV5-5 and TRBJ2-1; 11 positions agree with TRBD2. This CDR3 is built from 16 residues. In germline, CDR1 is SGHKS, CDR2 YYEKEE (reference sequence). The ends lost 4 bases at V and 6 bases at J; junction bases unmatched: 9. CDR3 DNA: TGTGCCAGCAGCCCCGAACTAGCGGGAGCCATCAATGAGCAGTTCTTC. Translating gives CASSPELAGAINEQFF. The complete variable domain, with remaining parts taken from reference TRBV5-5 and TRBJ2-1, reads DAGVTQSPTHLIKTRGQQVTLRCSPISGHKSVSWYQQVLGQGPQFIFQYYEKEERGRGNFPDRFSARQFPNYSSELNVNALLLGDSALYLCASSPELAGAINEQFFGPGTRLTVL.

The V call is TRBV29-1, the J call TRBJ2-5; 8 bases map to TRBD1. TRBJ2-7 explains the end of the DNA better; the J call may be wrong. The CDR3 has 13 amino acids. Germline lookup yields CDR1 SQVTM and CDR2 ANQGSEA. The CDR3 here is CSVRTGRAYEQYF. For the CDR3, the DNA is TGCAGCGTGCGGACAGGGCGGGCCTACGAGCAGTACTTC.

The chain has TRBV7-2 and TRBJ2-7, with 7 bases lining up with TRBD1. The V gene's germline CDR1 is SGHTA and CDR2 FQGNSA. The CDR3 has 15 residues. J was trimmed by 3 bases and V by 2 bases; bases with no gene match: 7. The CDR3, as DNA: TGTGCCAGCAGCTTAATAGGACAGGAACTCTACGAGCAGTACTTC. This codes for CASSLIGQELYEQYF.